This entry lists 12 T cell receptor beta chains sequenced from one sample in a study of T cell repertoires in cytomegalovirus infection (dated 2019 in TCRdb). Taken with the paper, the label for treatment or condition translates to: in vitro stimulation with specific CMV peptide epitopes to enrich CMV-specific T cells. For sequencing, an Illumina HiSeq 1500 was employed. TCRdb reworked the public reads: Q25 trimming with fastp, MiXCR clone assembly, productive beta chains retained. Under each unique CDR3 protein, matching rows form one entry showing the most common genes and DNA. The sample profile shows some 150,000 distinct CDR3 sequences; approximately 30% of them were found once. The ten largest clones take up 45% to 55% of the sample. These receptors are not linked to any known antigen. The material was CD8+ T cells from cultured PBMCs, obtained from culture after CMV antigen stimulation. The origin of the receptors is a human donor in good health (CMV status not recorded). Some clones in this sample may be carry-over from other donors' samples.

This clonotype was observed at least ten times. The chain uses TRBV7-3 and TRBJ2-3; 8 nucleotides agree with TRBD2. V shed 5 bases and J 2 bases; nucleotides not matched to a gene: 6. Germline CDR1 is SGHTA and CDR2 is FQGTGA. This CDR3 has 15 residues. CDR3 sequence (DNA): TGTGCCAGCAGCCCCCCGGGGGGGCCCACAGATACGCAGTATTTT. Translation gives CASSPPGGPTDTQYF.

There are a few counts of this clonotype. This chain joins TRBV6-6 and TRBJ2-1; D possibly matches TRBD1 or TRBD2 (6 bases each). Germline V CDR1 and CDR2: MNHNY, SVGAGI (reference sequence). CDR3 size: 14 residues. Trimming removed 6 bases from V and 5 bases from J, with 14 bases in between. CDR3 in amino acids: CASSGGGPHNEQFF. The CDR3 DNA reads TGTGCCAGCAGCGGTGGGGGGCCCCACAATGAGCAGTTCTTC.

This clonotype was recorded at least ten times. V and J are TRBV7-6 and TRBJ2-1; D is undetermined. The ends were cut back, 10 bases at V and 5 bases at J, with 12 bases in the middle. CDR1 and CDR2 from the germline V gene are SGHVS and FNYEAQ. The CDR3 is made up of 12 amino acids. CDR3 nucleotide sequence: TGTGCCATCAGTCAGAGGAACAATGAGCAGTTCTTC. Encoded protein: CAISQRNNEQFF. Looking up the rest from reference TRBV7-6 and TRBJ2-1 gives the full variable domain: GAGVSQSPRYKVTKRGQDVALRCDPISGHVSLYWYRQALGQGPEFLTYFNYEAQQDKSGLPNDRFSAERPEGSISTLTIQRTEQRDSAMYRCAISQRNNEQFFGPGTRLTVL.

V gene TRBV6-1 combines with J gene TRBJ2-5; 7 bases are shared with TRBD1. Germline V gives CDR1 MNHNS, CDR2 SASEGT. This CDR3 contains 16 residues. V lost 3 bases to trimming and J lost 5 bases; unmatched junction nucleotides: 12. The DNA of the CDR3 is TGTGCCAGCAGTGACGAGAGACAGGGTGTGGTCGAGACCCAGTACTTC. It codes for CASSDERQGVVETQYF.

At least ten counts were recorded for this clonotype. The chain uses TRBV27 and TRBJ1-2, with TRBD1 matching over 11 bases. This CDR3 is 15 amino acids long. V was pared by 6 bases and J by 5 bases, with 8 bases of the junction left unmatched. Germline loops: CDR1 MNHEY, CDR2 SMNVEV (reference sequence). CDR3 nucleotides: TGTGCCAGCAGCCCCGGGACAGGGGGTTTGTATGGCTACACCTTC. Protein product: CASSPGTGGLYGYTF.

This clonotype has only a few counts. This rearrangement joins TRBV5-1 to TRBJ2-3; no firm D call. The length of the CDR3 is 12 residues. With 1 base removed from V and 4 bases from J, the gap between germline ends came to 4 bases. Germline loops: CDR1 SGHRS, CDR2 YFSETQ. CDR3 residues: CASSLTADTQYF. CDR3 coding DNA: TGCGCCAGCAGCTTGACGGCAGATACGCAGTATTTT.

This clonotype was recorded a few times. The V call is TRBV18, the J call TRBJ2-7, with D tentatively TRBD1 (5 bases). Germline-derived CDR1 and CDR2 are KGHSH and LQKENI. Deletions cut 0 bases from V and 6 bases from J, with 15 bases between. CDR3 length equals 15 residues. The CDR3 protein is CASSPPQGPYGEQYF. The CDR3 nucleotides are TGTGCCAGCTCACCACCCCAGGGTCCCTACGGCGAGCAGTACTTC.

The chain links TRBV7-9 to TRBJ1-1, with D possibly matching TRBD1 (6 bases). This CDR3 has 13 residues. In germline, CDR1 is SEHNR, CDR2 FQNEAQ (reference sequence). V lost 8 bases and J lost 1, with 11 bases in between. CDR3 sequence (DNA): TGTGCCAGCTTGCTACAGGGGAACACTGAAGCTTTCTTT. The encoded protein is CASLLQGNTEAFF.

This clonotype was observed a handful of times. J is TRBJ2-1 and V is TRBV28, with 7 bases aligning to TRBD1. Germline V lookup: CDR1 MDHEN, CDR2 SYDVKM. This CDR3 spans 16 amino acids. V gave up 5 bases and J gave up 0 bases; unmatched junction bases: 7. In DNA form, the CDR3 reads TGTGCCAGCAGTCCCGTGGGACAGAGCTCCTACAATGAGCAGTTCTTC. The encoded protein is CASSPVGQSSYNEQFF.

This chain links TRBV30 with TRBJ2-7; D ambiguous. The CDR3 is 14 residues long. The V gene lost 0 bases and the J gene lost 6 bases, with 15 bases spanning the gap. Looked up from germline, CDR1 is GTSNPN and CDR2 is SVGIG (reference sequence). CDR3 bases: TGTGCCTGGAGTGTAGGGCTGGGAACCGTCGAGCAGTACTTC. This encodes CAWSVGLGTVEQYF.

This clonotype was recorded once. The J gene is TRBJ1-5, the V gene TRBV6-1, with a possible D match to TRBD1 (5 bases). This CDR3 is 15 amino acids long. Per germline, CDR1 MNHNS and CDR2 SASEGT. V was cut by 0 bases and J by 1 base, with 7 bases left in between. The CDR3 sequence: CASSEAWGSNQPQHF. In DNA, the CDR3 is TGTGCCAGCAGTGAAGCGTGGGGGAGCAATCAGCCCCAGCATTTT.

In this sample, this clonotype turned up a few times. V usage is TRBV27 and J usage is TRBJ2-1; D remains unclear. The CDR3 covers 14 residues. V shed 6 bases and J shed 7 bases, with 16 bases lying between them. The germline gives CDR1 MNHEY, CDR2 SMNVEV (reference sequence). The CDR3 coding sequence is TGTGCCAGCAGCCTCTCTCGGCCGAGTAATGAGCAGTTCTTC. Protein sequence: CASSLSRPSNEQFF.